In its sample, the clone carrying this T cell receptor (beta chain) was seen a few times. No antigen is known for it. The second PCR ran about 6 to 11 cycles with a sample-barcoded 5' primer and J-beta primers. TCRdb passed the 5' RACE reads through MiXCR, listing each CDR3 protein once. Here the sample spans 700,000 to 900,000 distinct CDR3 sequences, roughly 24% being singletons. The sample belongs to a study of blood T cells in healthy people across ages. In each sample, at least 6 million PBMCs were isolated. With each sample, at least 6 micrograms of total RNA were extracted. General study results and limits: Per million T cells, TCR beta diversity dropped about linearly as age rose.

The CDR3 covers 15 residues. Looked up from germline, CDR1 is MGHRA and CDR2 is YSYEKL. The data were also submitted as part of a second study, on T cells of mothers and their children.

The source material was blood. The chain joins TRBV4-1 to TRBJ2-5; 10 bases are a match to TRBD2. The J call could be wrong; TRBJ2-7 is a better fit for the DNA end. The clonotype comes from a boy aged 5-17 years in good health. As DNA, the CDR3 is TGCGCCAGCAGCCAACAACGGACTAGCGGCTACGAGCAGTACTTC. Its protein product is CASSQQRTSGYEQYF.